This T cell receptor beta chain stems from a study of CD8+ T cells in alopecia areata. CDR3 length equals 14 residues. The germline gives CDR1 SGHTA, CDR2 FQGNSA. The V end was cut by 5 bases, the J end by 1 base, with 9 bases between. Specified treatment: oral pan-JAK inhibitor, 5-10 mg twice daily. Extracted from the samples, RNA was reverse transcribed into cDNA to serve as the sequencing template. TCRdb keeps only in-frame clones here, not all; method: immunoSEQ multiplex PCR. The repertoire holds some 110,000 clones, about three fifths seen once, with more than 10% in the top ten. The chain recombines TRBV7-2 with TRBJ2-4, with D possibly being TRBD2 (6 bases). Sequenced material: CD8+ T cells sorted from blood, taken at week 24, from a patient treated with tofacitinib. This TCR was sampled from a human donor with alopecia areata. In DNA, the CDR3 is TGTGCCAGCAGCCCCAGCGGGGCCAAAAACATTCAGTACTTC. Translated, it gives CASSPSGAKNIQYF.